The next 9 T cell receptor beta chains were all read from a single sample in a study of cytomegalovirus exposure and HLA in healthy donors. 60 Vbeta and 13 Jbeta primers were used in PCR. Produced via immunoSEQ multiplex PCR; TCRdb's table is partial and in-frame only. The profile shows about 150,000 clones, about 68% of them singletons. Input material: PBMCs. The receptors originated from a man aged 18-30 years in good health and CMV-seronegative.

This sequence joins TRBV21-1 and TRBJ2-7; no check of the table's D call, TRBD1, against the DNA was made. TRBV21-1 is a recognized pseudogene. CDR3 length: 13 amino acids. The CDR3 bases are TGTGCCAGCCTACCGGACAGGGGCTACGAGCAGTACTTC. Translating gives CASLPDRGYEQYF.

This clone was counted between two and nine times. The chain recombines TRBV5-1 with TRBJ2-7; TRBD1 matches at 10 bases. The CDR3 is made up of 15 amino acids. After removal of 4 bases from V and 5 bases from J, the junction contained 9 bases not matched to a gene. Germline V lookup: CDR1 SGHRS, CDR2 YFSETQ. CDR3 residues: CASSPEGQGFHEQYF. CDR3 in DNA: TGCGCCAGCAGCCCGGAGGGACAGGGGTTCCACGAGCAGTACTTC.

The J gene is TRBJ1-2, the V gene TRBV19, with TRBD1 matching over 7 bases. This CDR3 comprises 14 residues. Per the germline V gene, CDR1 is LNHDA and CDR2 is SQIVND (reference sequence). J lost 3 bases, V lost 3 bases, and 4 bases had no gene match. CDR3 sequence (DNA): TGTGCCAGTAGTATTATAGGGGGCGACTATGGCTACACCTTC. It encodes CASSIIGGDYGYTF.

The CDR3 nucleotides are TGTGCCAGCAGCGATCCGGGACTAGGCAAAGATACGCAGTATTTT. This gives the protein CASSDPGLGKDTQYF. V usage is TRBV7-8 and J usage is TRBJ2-3, with 8 bases lining up with TRBD2. The V segment lost 5 bases and the J segment 5 bases; nucleotides outside the gene matches: 9. The CDR3 runs to 15 residues. CDR1 is SGHVS, CDR2 FQNEAQ, per germline. Based on the CDR3 plus reference TRBV7-8 and TRBJ2-3, the full variable domain is GAGVSQSPRYKVAKRGQDVALRCDPISGHVSLFWYQQALGQGPEFLTYFQNEAQLDKSGLPSDRFFAERPEGSVSTLKIQRTQQEDSAVYLCASSDPGLGKDTQYFGPGTRLTVL.

V usage is TRBV12-5 and J usage is TRBJ2-7, with D possibly TRBD1 on 7 matching bases. CDR1 is LGHNT, CDR2 FRNRAP, per germline. The ends were cut back, 7 bases at V and 0 bases at J, with 16 bases in the middle. The CDR3 totals 15 residues. The CDR3 DNA reads TGTGCTAGTGTGTTGCAGGGGGGTAGCTCCTACGAGCAGTACTTC. Protein: CASVLQGGSSYEQYF.

The chain uses TRBV12-5 and TRBJ2-7; D gene unclear. V was trimmed by 2 bases and J by 0 bases, leaving 8 bases between them. The CDR3 has 14 amino acids. In germline, CDR1 is LGHNT, CDR2 FRNRAP. Here the CDR3 reads CASGLLHFSYEQYF. DNA of the CDR3: TGTGCTAGTGGTTTGTTGCACTTCTCCTACGAGCAGTACTTC.

This clone has just a few counts. The J gene is TRBJ2-5, the V gene TRBV10-3, with TRBD1 matching over 7 bases. The CDR3 is 15 amino acids. CDR1 is ENHRY, CDR2 SYGVKD, per germline. Trimming removed 5 bases from V and 1 base from J; junction bases left unmatched: 7. CDR3 region: CAISQQGPPQETQYF. The CDR3 DNA sequence: TGTGCCATCAGTCAACAGGGGCCTCCCCAAGAGACCCAGTACTTC.

Worth noting for this clone: An end of the junction does not agree with germline; a read error may underlie this. The rearrangement links TRBV5-6 to TRBJ1-2; D remains unclear. This CDR3 comprises 15 residues. Germline CDR1 reads SGHDT; CDR2 reads YYEEEE. The CDR3 loop is CASSLVAGSNCGYTF. DNA for the CDR3: TGTGCCAGCAGCTTGGTGGCCGGGTCTAACTGTGGCTACACCTTC.

In this sample, this clone turned up a few times. The J gene is TRBJ2-3, the V gene TRBV4-3; D is perhaps TRBD1 (5 bases). The germline V and J ends were trimmed by 4 bases and 4 bases, with 12 bases remaining between them. The CDR3 covers 14 residues. Germline V gene sequence: CDR1 LGHNA, CDR2 YSLEER. The CDR3 coding sequence is TGCGCCAGCAGCCCAGACCCCAGGGCAGATACGCAGTATTTT. This gives the protein CASSPDPRADTQYF.